In this sample, the clone carrying this T cell receptor beta chain turned up once. This sample is part of a study of blood T cell repertoires in COVID-19. In the original workflow: Reference gene primer amplification yielded estimated nucleated cell counts. The protocol was immunoSEQ multiplex PCR, while the TCRdb copy is restricted to in-frame clones and leaves out a portion. V, J and clone size are those of that table, while D and trimming were read from the DNA. Of tens of thousands of clones in the sample, more than 85% were seen once. The CDR3 covers 16 residues. Germline-derived CDR1 and CDR2 are SGHVS and FQNEAQ. V dropped 1 base and J dropped 2 bases, with 12 bases sitting between them.

V usage is TRBV7-8 and J usage is TRBJ2-4; D may be TRBD1 (5 bases). This TCR was recovered from a man aged 80 or over in a cohort sampled during active COVID-19. What was sequenced was peripheral blood. Written as DNA, the CDR3 is TGTGCCAGCAGCTTAGATCAGGGCATTTCCAAAAACATTCAGTACTTC. Its translation: CASSLDQGISKNIQYF.